This T cell receptor (beta chain) was observed in a study of early T cells in non-severe SARS-CoV-2 infection. On the study more broadly: Chains were not paired, and sequencing was done on bulk RNA from unsorted whole blood. Study-level findings and limits: Sequences matched to VDJdb favored anti-spike CD8 responses, while private and CD4 specificities were missed.

Remarks on this clonotype: What it binds is unknown.

Separate cDNA molecules each had unique molecular identifiers attached to them. TCRdb reprocessed the 5' RACE reads via MiXCR and lists one record per CDR3 protein. The table includes tens of thousands of distinct CDR3 sequences, around 16% detected once. Trimming removed 0 bases from V and 5 bases from J; junction bases left unmatched: 1. The CDR3 is made up of 14 amino acids. Germline V lookup: CDR1 MNHNY, CDR2 SVGAGI (reference sequence). The clonotype comes from an adult who was a healthcare worker with PCR-confirmed SARS-CoV-2 infection or an uninfected control (not recorded which). The rearrangement joins TRBV6-6 to TRBJ2-5; the match to TRBD1 covers 9 bases. The sequenced sample consisted of whole blood. CDR3 sequence (DNA): TGTGCCAGCAGTTACTCAGACAGGGGGGAGACCCAGTACTTC. This translates into CASSYSDRGETQYF.